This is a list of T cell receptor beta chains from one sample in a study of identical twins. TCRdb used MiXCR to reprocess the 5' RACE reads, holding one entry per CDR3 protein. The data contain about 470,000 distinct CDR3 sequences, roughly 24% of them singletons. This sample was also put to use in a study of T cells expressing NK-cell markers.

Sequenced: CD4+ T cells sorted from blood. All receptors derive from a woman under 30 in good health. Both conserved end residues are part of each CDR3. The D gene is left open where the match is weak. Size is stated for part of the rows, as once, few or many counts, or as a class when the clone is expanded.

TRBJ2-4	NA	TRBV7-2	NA	TGTGCCAGCAGCTTACTAGGGACGGTAGCCAAAAACATTCAGTACTTC	CASSLLGTVAKNIQYF
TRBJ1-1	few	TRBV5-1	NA	TGCGCCAGCAGCTCATCCGCCGGGGTCCGGAACACTGAAGCTTTCTTT	CASSSSAGVRNTEAFF
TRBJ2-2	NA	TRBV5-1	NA	TGCGCCAGTTATCATGGGGGCACAAACACCGGGGAGCTGTTTTTT	CASYHGGTNTGELFF
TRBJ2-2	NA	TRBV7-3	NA	TGTGCCAGCAGCTTAAGATCGGGGGGCTCCACCGGGGAGCTGTTTTTT	CASSLRSGGSTGELFF
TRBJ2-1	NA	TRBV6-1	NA	TGTGCCAGCAGCACCGACAGGCCTACATACAATGAGCAGTTCTTC	CASSTDRPTYNEQFF
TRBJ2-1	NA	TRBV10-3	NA	TGTGCCATCAGTGAGCGGAGCCACAATGAGCAGTTCTTC	CAISERSHNEQFF
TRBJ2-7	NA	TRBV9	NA	TGTGCCAGCAGCGTAGTGGAGGGAAACGAGCAGTACTTC	CASSVVEGNEQYF
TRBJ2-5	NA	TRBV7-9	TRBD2	TGTGCCAGCACCCCACCCCCTCGACTAGCGGGGCTAGAGACCCAGTACTTC	CASTPPPRLAGLETQYF
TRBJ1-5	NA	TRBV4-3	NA	TGCGCCAGCAGCCAAGGGGGACCCCATCAGCCCCAGCATTTT	CASSQGGPHQPQHF
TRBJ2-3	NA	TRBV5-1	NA	TGCGCCAGCAGCTCTCCCGCTAGCACAGATACGCAGTATTTT	CASSSPASTDTQYF
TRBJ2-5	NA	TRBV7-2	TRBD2	TGTGCCAGCGTGCCCCGGGGACTAATACAAGAGACCCAGTACTTC	CASVPRGLIQETQYF
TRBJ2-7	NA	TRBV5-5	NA	TGTGCCAGCAGCTCAAGGGTCGCGGGAAACTACGAGCAGTACTTC	CASSSRVAGNYEQYF
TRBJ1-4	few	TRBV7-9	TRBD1	TGTGCCAGCAGCTACAGGGGATTAAATGAAAAACTGTTTTTT	CASSYRGLNEKLFF
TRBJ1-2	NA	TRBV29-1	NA	TGCAGCGTTCCCAAGGAAAGGGCGGGCTACACCTTC	CSVPKERAGYTF
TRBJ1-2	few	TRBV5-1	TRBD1	TGCGCCAGCAGCACTCAGACAGGGGGCTATGGCTACACCTTC	CASSTQTGGYGYTF
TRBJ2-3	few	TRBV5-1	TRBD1	TGCGCCAGCCGCCGGGACAGGGACGATACGCAGTATTTT	CASRRDRDDTQYF
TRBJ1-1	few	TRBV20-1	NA	TGCAGTGCTAGAACGGGCAGGGCGTCCGTGGCTGAAGCTTTCTTT	CSARTGRASVAEAFF
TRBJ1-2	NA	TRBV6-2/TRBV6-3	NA	TGTGCCAGCAATCCCATTGCAAGGGATAGCGGCTACACCTTC	CASNPIARDSGYTF
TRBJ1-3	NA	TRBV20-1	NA	TGCAGTGCCATAAGGGTAGCTGGAAACACCATATATTTT	CSAIRVAGNTIYF
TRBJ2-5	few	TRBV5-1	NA	TGCGCCAGCACGTATAGGCCCGACCAAGAGACCCAGTACTTC	CASTYRPDQETQYF
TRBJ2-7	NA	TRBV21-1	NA	TGTGCCAGCAGCATACTAGCGGGAGGGATTTACGAGCAGTACTTC	CASSILAGGIYEQYF
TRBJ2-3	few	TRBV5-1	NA	TGCGCCAGCAGCCCCACCCACTCTTATACGCAGTATTTT	CASSPTHSYTQYF
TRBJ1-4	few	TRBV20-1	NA	TGCAGTGCTAGAGAGGGGGCGCGGAGTGAAAAACTGTTTTTT	CSAREGARSEKLFF
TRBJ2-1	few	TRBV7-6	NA	TGTGCCAGCAGCTTAGTCTCCGGGAGTGCTTCCTATGAGCAGTTCTTC	CASSLVSGSASYEQFF
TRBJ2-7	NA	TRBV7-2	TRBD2	TGTGCCAGCAGCTTAGTCAGCGGGAACCCCTACGAGCAGTACTTC	CASSLVSGNPYEQYF
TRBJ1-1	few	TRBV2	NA	TGTGCCAGCAGCAGGGACGGCCCCTTTGAAGCTTTCTTT	CASSRDGPFEAFF
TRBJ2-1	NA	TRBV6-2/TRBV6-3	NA	TGTGCCAGCAGTTACTCGATTCCGGATAATGAGCAGTTCTTC	CASSYSIPDNEQFF
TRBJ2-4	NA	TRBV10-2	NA	TGCGCCAGCAGAAACAGGGTGGGAGCCAAAAACATTCAGTACTTC	CASRNRVGAKNIQYF
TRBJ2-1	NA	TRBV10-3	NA	TGTGCCATCAGTCCCACCTCAGGGGGGTACAATGAGCAGTTCTTC	CAISPTSGGYNEQFF
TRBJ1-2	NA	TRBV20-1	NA	TGCAGTGCTAGCTTAGGGAATTACGGCTACACCTTC	CSASLGNYGYTF
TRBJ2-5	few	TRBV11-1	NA	TGTGCCAGCAGCTCCGGGTCGTCTGGTCGTCAGACCCAGTACTTC	CASSSGSSGRQTQYF
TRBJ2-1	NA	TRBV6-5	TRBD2	TGTGCCAGCAGTTACGGTAGCGGGAAACCTTACAATGAGCAGTTCTTC	CASSYGSGKPYNEQFF
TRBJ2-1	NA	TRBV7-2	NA	TGTGCCAGCGCCTATAGACGGGATGAGCAGTTCTTC	CASAYRRDEQFF
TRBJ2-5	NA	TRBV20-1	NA	TGCAGTGCTCTTTACCGGGGAGCACGGCAAGAGACCCAGTACTTC	CSALYRGARQETQYF
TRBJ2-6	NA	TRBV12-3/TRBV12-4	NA	TGTGCCAGCAGTTCCAGGGAATCCGGGGCCAACGTCCTGACTTTC	CASSSRESGANVLTF
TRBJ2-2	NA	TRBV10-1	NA	TGCGCCAGCAAAGCGGCAAACACCGGGGAGCTGTTTTTT	CASKAANTGELFF
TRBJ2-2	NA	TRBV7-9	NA	TGTGCCAGCCAAGTCCCAGGAGGGGACACCGGGGAGCTGTTTTTT	CASQVPGGDTGELFF
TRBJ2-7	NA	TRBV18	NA	TGTGCCAGCTCACCGCCGCCACGCTCCTACGAGCAGTACTTC	CASSPPPRSYEQYF
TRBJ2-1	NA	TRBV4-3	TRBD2	TGCGCCAGCAGCCAGACCACATGGGGCGGGGAGGGGCAGTTCTTC	CASSQTTWGGEGQFF
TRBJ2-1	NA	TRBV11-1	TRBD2	TGTGCCAGCAGCTCAAGGAGCGGGGGGGCTTGGGAGCAGTTCTTC	CASSSRSGGAWEQFF
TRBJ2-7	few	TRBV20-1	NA	TGCAGTGCTAGAAGGGGGGGACAAGAATACGAGCAGTACTTC	CSARRGGQEYEQYF
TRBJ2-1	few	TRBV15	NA	TGTGCCACCAGCAGAGGTATGGGTGAGCAGTTCTTC	CATSRGMGEQFF
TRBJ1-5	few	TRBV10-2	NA	TGCGCCAGCAGTGAAACAGACCAGCCCCAGCATTTT	CASSETDQPQHF
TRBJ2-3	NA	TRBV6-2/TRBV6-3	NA	TGTGCCAGCAGCAAAGCCTCGGGATTACGAAGAGATACGCAGTATTTT	CASSKASGLRRDTQYF